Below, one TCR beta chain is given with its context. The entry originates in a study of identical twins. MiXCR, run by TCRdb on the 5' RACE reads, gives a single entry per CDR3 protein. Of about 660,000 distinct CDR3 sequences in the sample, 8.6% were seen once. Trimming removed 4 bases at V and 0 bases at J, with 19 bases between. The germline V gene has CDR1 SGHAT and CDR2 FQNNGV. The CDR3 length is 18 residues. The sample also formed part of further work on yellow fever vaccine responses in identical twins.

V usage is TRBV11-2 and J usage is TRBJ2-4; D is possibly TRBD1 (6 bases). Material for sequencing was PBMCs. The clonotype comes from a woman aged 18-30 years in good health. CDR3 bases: TGTGCCAGCAGCTCTAGACAGGCCGACGGTTTAGCCAAAAACATTCAGTACTTC. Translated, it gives CASSSRQADGLAKNIQYF.